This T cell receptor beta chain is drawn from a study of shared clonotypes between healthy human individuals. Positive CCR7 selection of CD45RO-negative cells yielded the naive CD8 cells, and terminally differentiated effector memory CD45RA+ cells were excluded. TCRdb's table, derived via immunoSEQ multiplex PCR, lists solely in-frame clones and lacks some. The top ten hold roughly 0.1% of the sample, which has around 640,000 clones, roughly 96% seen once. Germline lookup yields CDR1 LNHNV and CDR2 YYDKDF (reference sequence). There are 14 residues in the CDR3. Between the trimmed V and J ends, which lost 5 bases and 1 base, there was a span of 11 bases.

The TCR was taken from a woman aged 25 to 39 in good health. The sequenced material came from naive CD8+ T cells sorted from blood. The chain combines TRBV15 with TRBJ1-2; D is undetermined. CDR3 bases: TGTGCCACCAGCTCCGACGGGAATAACTATGGCTACACCTTC. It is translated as CATSSDGNNYGYTF.